The source of this T cell receptor beta chain is a study of T cells in Graves' hyperthyroidism and ophthalmopathy. This clonotype was detected ten times or more. From germline, CDR1 is SGHRS and CDR2 YFSETQ. The ends lost 0 bases at V and 4 bases at J; junction bases unmatched: 7. This CDR3 is built from 16 residues. Each diagnosis was grounded in clinical symptoms, serum thyroxine and TRAb, thyroid ultrasound, and orbital computed tomography. RNA transcripts were the template for amplifying TCR beta CDR3 regions. The primer set for the first-round RT-PCR of the TCR CDR3 was HTBI. TCRdb independently ran MiXCR on the multiplex PCR reads; one entry per CDR3 protein. The data hold around 560,000 distinct CDR3 sequences, with approximately 15% observed a single time.

Sequencing input: blood. The gene calls are TRBV5-1 and TRBJ2-7, with 10 bases identical to TRBD2. This clonotype was sampled from a woman under 30 with Graves' hyperthyroidism. The CDR3 loop is CASSLGTSGTLYEQYF. The CDR3 nucleotides are TGCGCCAGCAGCTTGGGTACTAGCGGGACGCTTTACGAGCAGTACTTC.